Listed below are T cell receptor beta chains from one sample, sequenced in a study of Ad26.COV2.S vaccination and SARS-CoV-2 variants. Profiling relied on immunoSEQ multiplex PCR, and the TCRdb table lists in-frame clones only, not all of them. The data show around 270,000 clones, 87% seen once. The source was peripheral blood, collected in a trial of Ad26.COV2.S vaccine versus placebo. These receptor sequences come from a person aged 18-60 years who received the Ad26.COV2.S COVID-19 vaccine or a placebo. Each CDR3 is given with its conserved first and last residue. A D gene is named only where the DNA matches it firmly. Clone size is not always given. Where it is, it says once, few, many or a class for expanded clones.

TRBV9,TRBD1,NA,TRBJ2-7,TGTGCCAGCAGCGTATCCGGGACAGGTTCCTACGAGCAGTACTTC,CASSVSGTGSYEQYF
TRBV11-1,TRBD2,NA,TRBJ2-1,TGTGCCAGCAGCCTAGCGGGAGGTAATGAGCAGTTCTTC,CASSLAGGNEQFF
TRBV7-2,NA,NA,TRBJ1-3,TGTGCCAGCAGCCAGGGGACGGGGAGCTCTGGAAACACCATATATTTT,CASSQGTGSSGNTIYF
TRBV12-3/TRBV12-4,NA,NA,TRBJ2-5,TGTGCCAGCACCCTAGATTCCCAAGAGACCCAGTACTTC,CASTLDSQETQYF
TRBV6-6,TRBD1,NA,TRBJ2-3,TGTGCCAGCAGTGGTGGACAGGATAGCACAGATACGCAGTATTTT,CASSGGQDSTDTQYF
TRBV7-6,NA,NA,TRBJ2-5,TGTGCCAGCAGCTTAGCGCGGGCGGGGAGGGAGACCCAGTACTTC,CASSLARAGRETQYF
TRBV6-5,NA,few,TRBJ1-3,TGTGCCAGCGGTCCACAGGGCTTTAGTGGAAACACCATATATTTT,CASGPQGFSGNTIYF
TRBV4-2,TRBD2,NA,TRBJ2-1,TGTGCCAGCAGCCCGGGGACTAGCGGGAGTTACAATGAGCAGTTCTTC,CASSPGTSGSYNEQFF
TRBV4-1,NA,NA,TRBJ1-3,TGCGCCAGCAGCCAAGCCGGGACATTCGGAAACACCATATATTTT,CASSQAGTFGNTIYF
TRBV4-2,TRBD1,NA,TRBJ2-5,TGTGCCAGCAGCCAAGAGGGACAGGGAAGAGAGACCCAGTACTTC,CASSQEGQGRETQYF
TRBV5-6,NA,NA,TRBJ2-2,TGTGCCAGCAGCTACGAGCCTCTTGCGGGGAAGAACACCGGGGAGCTGTTTTTT,CASSYEPLAGKNTGELFF
TRBV5-6,TRBD2,NA,TRBJ2-5,TGTGCCAGCAGGAGCCTAGCGGGGGTTTCGGCAGAGACCCAGTACTTC,CASRSLAGVSAETQYF
TRBV6-5,NA,once,TRBJ1-6,TGTGCCAGCAGTTACTCCGACAGGTTATGGGTCGCCCTCCACTTT,CASSYSDRLWVALHF
TRBV29-1,TRBD2,NA,TRBJ2-1,TGCAGCGCCAAAGGACTAGCGGCTAACAATGAGCAGTTCTTC,CSAKGLAANNEQFF
TRBV18,NA,NA,TRBJ1-3,TGTGCCAGCGTACGAGAAACAGGGACTTCGGGAAACACCATATATTTT,CASVRETGTSGNTIYF
TRBV6-5,NA,NA,TRBJ1-5,TGTGCCAGCAGCCGAGAGTATAGCAATCAGCCCCAGCATTTT,CASSREYSNQPQHF
TRBV18,NA,NA,TRBJ2-3,TGTGCCAGCTCACCCGACTTCACAGATACGCAGTATTTT,CASSPDFTDTQYF
TRBV18,NA,NA,TRBJ1-4,TGTGCCAGCTCCGCCACGGAAACTAATGAAAAACTGTTTTTT,CASSATETNEKLFF
TRBV5-1,TRBD2,NA,TRBJ2-7,TGCGCCAGCAGCTTCCTGTCGAGCGGGGCCTCCTACGAGCAGTACTTC,CASSFLSSGASYEQYF
TRBV18,NA,NA,TRBJ2-5,TGTGCCAGCTCACCACCCGGGGGCGCGGAGACCCAGTACTTC,CASSPPGGAETQYF
TRBV7-3,NA,once,TRBJ2-5,TGTGCCAGCAGCTACTCTCTCCAAGAGACCCAGTACTTC,CASSYSLQETQYF
TRBV5-1,NA,few,TRBJ2-5,TGCGCCAGCAGCTCGACCTCCGGGACTTCCTCGGGGCAGACCCAGTACTTC,CASSSTSGTSSGQTQYF
TRBV7-8,TRBD1,NA,TRBJ1-3,TGTGCCAGCAGCTTGCTAGGGGGACAGGGAAACACCATATATTTT,CASSLLGGQGNTIYF
TRBV12-3/TRBV12-4,NA,NA,TRBJ2-5,TGTGCCAGCAGCCTCCTTGAGACCCAGTACTTC,CASSLLETQYF
TRBV21-1,NA,once,TRBJ2-7,TGTGCTAGCAGCAAACCTGGAGCGAAGGACAGGGGTTCCTACGAGCAGTACTTC,CASSKPGAKDRGSYEQYF
TRBV23-1,TRBD1,NA,TRBJ1-3,TGCGCCAGCAGTCACCCGACAGGGGATGATGGAAACACCATATATTTT,CASSHPTGDDGNTIYF
TRBV7-6,NA,NA,TRBJ2-1,TGTGCCAGCGGTGCTGTCGGAAATGAGCAGTTCTTC,CASGAVGNEQFF
TRBV24-1,NA,once,TRBJ1-5,TGTGCCACCATCGGAACTTATACCCCGCCGACGGGAGTAGAGCAGCCCCAGCATTTT,CATIGTYTPPTGVEQPQHF
TRBV28,TRBD1,NA,TRBJ2-2,TGTGCCAGCAGTTCGGGACAGGGTAACACCGGGGAGCTGTTTTTT,CASSSGQGNTGELFF
TRBV5-4,TRBD2,few,TRBJ2-1,TGTGCCAGCAGCCCCCGACGAGCGGGGAACAATGAGCAGTTCTTC,CASSPRRAGNNEQFF